The T cell receptor beta chain under discussion was sequenced for a study of cytomegalovirus exposure and HLA in healthy donors. The CDR3 covers 14 residues. Trimming removed 3 bases from V and 0 bases from J, with 11 bases in between. Germline V gene data show CDR1 as SQVTM and CDR2 as ANQGSEA. The PCR was carried out with 60 Vbeta primers and 13 Jbeta primers. This table comes from immunoSEQ multiplex PCR, and its TCRdb copy is limited to in-frame clones, with some not included. The table shows 90,000 to 130,000 clones, with about 80% occurring only once. The sequence was collected from a woman aged 60-75 years in good health and CMV-seropositive. Sequencing was carried out using PBMCs. The chain uses TRBV29-1 and TRBJ1-1; D perhaps matches TRBD1 (5 bases). The CDR3 reads CSVDPRQLNTEAFF. In DNA form, the CDR3 reads TGCAGCGTTGACCCCAGACAGCTGAACACTGAAGCTTTCTTT. Using reference TRBV29-1 and TRBJ1-1 for the parts outside the CDR3, the full variable domain is SAVISQKPSRDICQRGTSLTIQCQVDSQVTMMFWYRQQPGQSLTLIATANQGSEATYESGFVIDKFPISRPNLTFSTLTVSNMSPEDSSIYLCSVDPRQLNTEAFFGQGTRLTVV.